The 19 T cell receptor beta chains given below trace back to one sample, sequenced in a study of CD8 T cells in Susac syndrome. cDNA came from about 0.5 to 1 ug RNA primed by random hexamers. Using its own MiXCR run on the immunoSEQ multiplex PCR reads, TCRdb lists one record per CDR3 protein. The sample contains roughly 110,000 distinct CDR3 sequences, 92% of which appear only once. The sequencing sample was made of CD8+ T cells from PBMCs. The receptors were gathered from a human donor in good health.

The chain links TRBV27 to TRBJ2-1, with D tentatively TRBD1 (5 bases). Trimming pared 2 bases from V and 4 bases from J, leaving 15 bases between. The CDR3 spans 16 residues. The germline V gene encodes CDR1 MNHEY and CDR2 SMNVEV (reference sequence). The CDR3 loop reads CASSLGRVKPYNEQFF. The CDR3 nucleotides are TGTGCCAGCAGTTTAGGCAGGGTGAAACCTTACAATGAGCAGTTCTTC.

The chain has TRBV5-4 and TRBJ1-5; D is perhaps TRBD1 (5 bases). This CDR3 comprises 15 residues. Germline CDR1 reads SGHNT; CDR2 reads YYREEE (reference sequence). Trimming stripped 0 bases from V and 7 bases from J, with 14 bases between. CDR3 bases: TGTGCCAGCAGCTTGGGCCCAGGGCCTCGGCAGCCCCAGCATTTT. Protein sequence: CASSLGPGPRQPQHF.

This clonotype occurred a few times. J is TRBJ2-7 and V is TRBV3-1, with 7 nucleotides matching TRBD1. This CDR3 contains 14 residues. CDR1 is LGHDT, CDR2 YNNKEL, per germline (reference sequence). Trimming at V came to 1 base and at J to 1 base, leaving 1 base not matched to a gene. The CDR3 DNA is TGTGCCAGCAGCCAAGTGGACAGGTCCTACGAGCAGTACTTC. It translates to CASSQVDRSYEQYF.

CDR3: CASSPVISDSGANVLTF. The CDR3 DNA sequence: TGTGCCAGCAGTCCAGTGATATCGGACTCTGGGGCCAACGTCCTGACTTTC. The J gene is TRBJ2-6, the V gene TRBV12-3 or TRBV12-4; D remains unclear. CDR3 length: 17 amino acids. Trimming cost V 5 bases and J 0 bases, with 14 bases left between them.

The chain recombines TRBV29-1 with TRBJ2-7; TRBD2 aligns across 8 bases. The germline CDR1 and CDR2 sequences are SQVTM and ANQGSEA. The CDR3 has 14 amino acids. The ends lost 1 base at V and 7 bases at J; junction bases unmatched: 9. The chain's CDR3 is CSVEVGGAWGEQYF. CDR3 nucleotide sequence: TGCAGCGTTGAAGTCGGGGGGGCCTGGGGTGAGCAGTACTTC.

The rearrangement joins TRBV6-2 or TRBV6-3 to TRBJ2-1; 7 bases line up with TRBD2. This CDR3 comprises 15 residues. Germline V gene sequence: CDR1 MNHEY, CDR2 SVGEGT. Trimming removed 6 bases from V and 7 bases from J; junction bases left unmatched: 12. CDR3 sequence (DNA): TGTGCCAGCAGACCTAGCGCCTCGGGGGGAAATGAGCAGTTCTTC. Its translation: CASRPSASGGNEQFF.

The genes are TRBV18 and TRBJ1-1, with a weak D call TRBD1 (5 bases). The CDR3 spans 16 residues. V was pared by 3 bases and J by 0 bases, with 14 bases between. CDR1 KGHSH and CDR2 LQKENI come from the germline V gene. The CDR3, as DNA: TGTGCCAGCTCACCCGCTGGGGGGGAGGTGAACACTGAAGCTTTCTTT. The encoded protein is CASSPAGGEVNTEAFF.

The V and J genes are TRBV7-8 and TRBJ1-1; 8 nucleotides align to TRBD1. The CDR3 spans 13 residues. V was pared by 3 bases and J by 7 bases, with 4 bases of the junction left unmatched. CDR1 and CDR2 (germline): SGHVS, FQNEAQ. The CDR3 is CASSLDRVNEAFF. The CDR3 DNA follows: TGTGCCAGCAGCTTGGACAGGGTCAATGAAGCTTTCTTT.

Of note for this clonotype: The junction departs from germline at one end; a sequencing error may be responsible. The chain is built from TRBV10-3 and TRBJ2-7; 11 bases map to TRBD2. The germline gives CDR1 ENHRY, CDR2 SYGVKD. This CDR3 comprises 18 residues. The CDR3 DNA is TGTGCCACCAGTGATAAGGGTAGCGGGGGGGCCAACTCCTACGAGCAGTACTTC. It translates to CATSDKGSGGANSYEQYF.

The chain combines TRBV27 with TRBJ2-1; 11 bases are shared with TRBD2. With 6 bases clipped from V and 13 bases from J, the junction kept 17 bases outside the gene matches. CDR1 is MNHEY, CDR2 SMNVEV, per germline (reference sequence). The CDR3 runs 16 residues. CDR3 residues: CASSRPSSGGKEEQFF. The CDR3 nucleotides are TGTGCCAGCAGCCGGCCGTCTAGCGGGGGGAAGGAAGAACAGTTCTTC.

The chain employs TRBV7-2 and TRBJ2-1, with TRBD2 identical over 8 bases. This CDR3 comprises 14 residues. The ends lost 1 base at V and 6 bases at J; junction bases unmatched: 2. Looked up from germline, CDR1 is SGHTA and CDR2 is FQGNSA. This CDR3 is CASSLGGTSNEQFF. The CDR3 DNA is TGTGCCAGCAGCTTAGGCGGGACTAGCAATGAGCAGTTCTTC.

The chain is built from TRBV9 and TRBJ2-7; D is tentatively TRBD1 or TRBD2 (5 bases each). The CDR3 totals 15 residues. CDR1 and CDR2 (germline): SGDLS, YYNGEE. Trimming left V 0 bases short and J 0 bases short, with 10 bases between. CDR3 amino acids: CASSVGGDPSYEQYF. The CDR3 DNA sequence: TGTGCCAGCAGCGTAGGTGGGGACCCCTCCTACGAGCAGTACTTC.

This clonotype occurred once. The chain links TRBV2 to TRBJ2-7; possible D gene TRBD1, 6 bases. The CDR3 is 14 amino acids. CDR1 SNHLY and CDR2 FYNNEI come from the germline V gene. V was clipped by 9 bases and J by 1 base, with 16 bases between them. CDR3 region: CARDVDSLSYEQYF. The CDR3 DNA sequence: TGTGCCAGGGATGTGGACAGTCTGTCCTACGAGCAGTACTTC. Using reference TRBV2 and TRBJ2-7 for the parts outside the CDR3, the full variable domain is EPEVTQTPSHQVTQMGQEVILRCVPISNHLYFYWYRQILGQKVEFLVSFYNNEISEKSEIFDDQFSVERPDGSNFTLKIRSTKLEDSAMYFCARDVDSLSYEQYFGPGTRLTVT.

The chain is built from TRBV7-9 and TRBJ2-7; no definite D call. CDR3 length: 11 residues. Germline CDR1 reads SEHNR; CDR2 reads FQNEAQ (reference sequence). V gave up 5 bases and J gave up 5 bases, with 7 bases separating them. The CDR3 sequence: CASSQRHEQYF. Written as DNA, the CDR3 is TGTGCCAGCAGCCAAAGGCACGAGCAGTACTTC.

The gene calls are TRBV7-6 and TRBJ2-7, with 10 bases aligning to TRBD2. The V gene's germline CDR1 is SGHVS and CDR2 FNYEAQ. Trimming cost V 2 bases and J 5 bases; bases outside gene matches: 3. This CDR3 has 14 amino acids. The CDR3 coding sequence is TGTGCCAGCAGCTTAAAACTAGCGGGAAACGAGCAGTACTTC. It yields the protein CASSLKLAGNEQYF.

J is TRBJ2-3 and V is TRBV29-1; TRBD2 aligns across 10 bases. Trimming at V came to 6 bases and at J to 6 bases, leaving 6 bases not matched to a gene. Germline V CDR1 and CDR2: SQVTM, ANQGSEA. This CDR3 is built from 13 residues. CDR3 loop: CSVEREGRDTQYF. As DNA, the CDR3 is TGCAGCGTCGAGCGGGAGGGCCGTGATACGCAGTATTTT.

The chain combines TRBV7-3 with TRBJ1-1; D remains unclear. CDR1 is SGHTA, CDR2 FQGTGA, per germline. CDR3 length: 14 residues. Between the trimmed V and J ends, which lost 2 bases and 0 bases, there was a span of 7 bases. The CDR3 reads CASSLYQMNTEAFF. The CDR3 DNA follows: TGTGCCAGCAGCTTATACCAGATGAACACTGAAGCTTTCTTT.

This rearrangement joins TRBV6-2 or TRBV6-3 to TRBJ1-1, with D perhaps matching TRBD1 (6 bases). CDR1 MNHEY and CDR2 SVGEGT come from the germline V gene. V was pared by 7 bases and J by 1 base, with 16 bases between. The CDR3 has 15 residues. For the CDR3, the DNA is TGTGCCAGCATCAAACCGGGACACCCGAACACTGAAGCTTTCTTT. It specifies CASIKPGHPNTEAFF.

The CDR3 nucleotides read TGTGCCAGCTCTCAAGCCGGGACAGGCTACTACGAGCAGTACTTC. Amino acids: CASSQAGTGYYEQYF. The chain recombines TRBV7-2 with TRBJ2-7; TRBD1 matches 8 bases. CDR1 SGHTA and CDR2 FQGNSA come from the germline V gene. The CDR3 contains 15 residues. J was trimmed by 3 bases and V by 8 bases; bases with no gene match: 12. Using reference TRBV7-2 and TRBJ2-7 for the parts outside the CDR3, the full variable domain is GAGVSQSPSNKVTEKGKDVELRCDPISGHTALYWYRQSLGQGLEFLIYFQGNSAPDKSGLPSDRFSAERTGGSVSTLTIQRTQQEDSAVYLCASSQAGTGYYEQYFGPGTRLTVT.